The 21 T cell receptor beta chains listed next were all sequenced from one sample in a study of blood T cell repertoires in COVID-19. The repertoire was sequenced with immunoSEQ multiplex PCR; TCRdb's copy has only in-frame clones and lacks some. This sample yields approximately 150,000 clones, of which around 90% are seen a single time; roughly 1% belongs to the top ten. Sequenced material: peripheral blood. These receptors all stem from a woman aged 45-65 years with acute or convalescent COVID-19.

CDR3: CASGRSSQGGEQYF. The DNA of the CDR3 is TGTGCTAGTGGCCGCAGCTCGCAGGGGGGAGAGCAGTACTTC. The V and J genes are TRBV12-5 and TRBJ2-7; D is possibly TRBD1 (7 bases). The V end lost 6 bases, the J end lost 7 bases, and 19 bases lay between the germline ends. The CDR3 contains 14 residues. The germline V gene encodes CDR1 LGHNT and CDR2 FRNRAP.

This clone was recorded at least ten times. The rearrangement uses TRBV4-2 and TRBJ1-4; a weak D match, TRBD1 (6 bases). V lost 0 bases and J lost 4, with 12 bases in between. Germline V gene sequence: CDR1 LGHNA, CDR2 YNFKEQ. The CDR3 loop spans 16 amino acids. The CDR3 DNA reads TGTGCCAGCAGCCAAGATGCGACAGGTCTTAATGAAAAACTGTTTTTT. Amino acid sequence: CASSQDATGLNEKLFF.

The V call is TRBV30, the J call TRBJ2-2; 7 nucleotides match TRBD2. The J segment lost 7 bases and the V segment lost 2 bases, leaving 10 bases of the junction unmatched. Germline V gene sequence: CDR1 GTSNPN, CDR2 SVGIG (reference sequence). CDR3 size: 15 residues. The DNA of the CDR3 is TGTGCCTGGAGTCAACTTTCTCGGGGGGTCGGGGAGCTGTTTTTT. Protein: CAWSQLSRGVGELFF.

J is TRBJ2-7 and V is TRBV10-3; TRBD2 matches at 8 bases. Per the germline V gene, CDR1 is ENHRY and CDR2 is SYGVKD. The CDR3 consists of 11 residues. With 10 bases clipped from V and 6 bases from J, the junction kept 5 bases outside the gene matches. Here the CDR3 reads CASGTRSEQYF. The CDR3, as DNA: TGTGCCAGTGGGACTAGGTCCGAGCAGTACTTC.

The chain has TRBV9 and TRBJ1-2; 10 nucleotides agree with TRBD1. The length of the CDR3 is 13 residues. Unmatched junction bases numbered 4, after V lost 4 bases and J lost 7 bases. Germline V gene data show CDR1 as SGDLS and CDR2 as YYNGEE. CDR3 in DNA: TGTGCCAGCAGCCTGGGACAGGGGATTGGCTACACCTTC. As protein: CASSLGQGIGYTF.

This clone occurred a few times. The chain has TRBV6-1 and TRBJ1-6; D gene unclear. Germline V gene lookup returns CDR1 MNHNS and CDR2 SASEGT. V was pared by 2 bases and J by 5 bases, with 7 bases between. This CDR3 has 14 residues. Written as DNA, the CDR3 is TGTGCCAGCAGTGAAACGCAGAATAATTCACCCCTCCACTTT. Translated, it gives CASSETQNNSPLHF.

V usage is TRBV10-3 and J usage is TRBJ2-7, with D perhaps TRBD1 (5 bases). This CDR3 spans 12 amino acids. The V and J ends lost 6 bases and 3 bases respectively, with 9 bases between them. Germline V gene lookup returns CDR1 ENHRY and CDR2 SYGVKD. CDR3 in amino acids: CAIRGEGYEQYF. Here the CDR3 DNA reads TGTGCCATCAGAGGGGAAGGCTACGAGCAGTACTTC.

This clone showed up just once. The rearrangement uses TRBV11-1 and TRBJ2-1, with no clear D. Trimming took 6 bases from V and 4 from J, leaving 7 bases between them. CDR1 is SGHAT, CDR2 FQDESV, per germline (reference sequence). The CDR3 has 12 amino acids. The CDR3 protein is CASSGRYNEQFF. CDR3 coding DNA: TGTGCCAGCAGTGGGCGTTACAATGAGCAGTTCTTC.

The CDR3 is CAAARGNGYTF. The CDR3 DNA follows: TGTGCCGCCGCCCGGGGGAATGGCTACACCTTC. The chain combines TRBV10-3 with TRBJ1-2; possible D gene TRBD1, 5 bases. Trimming removed 11 bases from V and 6 bases from J, with 13 bases in between. Germline CDR1 reads ENHRY; CDR2 reads SYGVKD. The CDR3 length is 11 residues.

The chain combines TRBV7-9 with TRBJ1-2; D gene unclear. From germline, CDR1 is SEHNR and CDR2 FQNEAQ (reference sequence). This CDR3 has 12 amino acids. The V and J ends lost 1 base and 5 bases respectively, with 5 bases between them. The chain's CDR3 is CASSLGTYGYTF. CDR3 nucleotide sequence: TGTGCCAGCAGCTTAGGGACTTATGGCTACACCTTC.

This chain joins TRBV30 and TRBJ2-1; D uncertain. Germline CDR1 is GTSNPN and CDR2 is SVGIG (reference sequence). The CDR3 runs 11 residues. The V gene lost 0 bases and the J gene lost 10 bases, with 7 bases spanning the gap. The CDR3 DNA reads TGTGCCTGGAGTGTACAATACGAGCAGTTCTTC. Protein sequence: CAWSVQYEQFF.

The rearrangement uses TRBV4-1 and TRBJ1-5, with D uncertain. CDR1 and CDR2 from the germline V gene are MGHRA and YSYEKL. V lost 0 bases, J lost 7 bases, and 10 bases lay in between. The CDR3 is made up of 14 amino acids. The CDR3 bases are TGCGCCAGCAGCCAAGATACCGGGGTCCAGCCCCAGCATTTT. Protein: CASSQDTGVQPQHF.

The chain uses TRBV5-1 and TRBJ2-1, with 8 bases fitting TRBD1. The trim removed 1 base at V and 7 bases at J, leaving 4 bases unmatched. CDR3 length equals 14 residues. Per germline, CDR1 SGHRS and CDR2 YFSETQ. The CDR3 sequence: CASSLPTGANEQFF. CDR3 in DNA: TGCGCCAGCAGCTTGCCGACAGGGGCGAATGAGCAGTTCTTC. Full variable domain (remainder filled in from reference TRBV5-1 and TRBJ2-1): KAGVTQTPRYLIKTRGQQVTLSCSPISGHRSVSWYQQTPGQGLQFLFEYFSETQRNKGNFPGRFSGRQFSNSRSEMNVSTLELGDSALYLCASSLPTGANEQFFGPGTRLTVL.

The chain is built from TRBV5-1 and TRBJ1-1; D not resolved. The CDR3 runs 14 residues. Trimming shortened V by 0 bases and J by 3 bases, and 9 bases separated the two germline ends. Germline V gives CDR1 SGHRS, CDR2 YFSETQ. The CDR3 region is CASSLVDMDTEAFF. The CDR3 DNA sequence: TGCGCCAGCAGCTTGGTCGACATGGACACTGAAGCTTTCTTT.

A remark on this clone: The sample carries other DNA sequences with the same CDR3. The chain carries TRBV3-1 (or the pseudogene TRBV3-2) and TRBJ1-2; D perhaps matches TRBD1 (5 bases). CDR3 length: 14 residues. The V and J ends lost 0 bases and 3 bases respectively, with 8 bases between them. Germline loops: CDR1 LGHDT, CDR2 YNNKEL (reference sequence). In nucleotides, the CDR3 is TGTGCCAGCAGCCAAGATCAGGGCTACTATGGCTACACCTTC. This translates into CASSQDQGYYGYTF.

J is TRBJ2-1 and V is TRBV5-5, with D possibly matching TRBD2 (6 bases). In germline, CDR1 is SGHKS, CDR2 YYEKEE (reference sequence). The length of the CDR3 is 13 residues. V lost 2 bases and J lost 8, with 11 bases in between. The CDR3 loop is CASSFRTTDEQFF. The DNA for the CDR3 is TGTGCCAGCAGCTTTAGGACTACCGATGAGCAGTTCTTC. Variable domain in full (rest from reference TRBV5-5 and TRBJ2-1): DAGVTQSPTHLIKTRGQQVTLRCSPISGHKSVSWYQQVLGQGPQFIFQYYEKEERGRGNFPDRFSARQFPNYSSELNVNALLLGDSALYLCASSFRTTDEQFFGPGTRLTVL.

The V and J genes are TRBV15 and TRBJ1-6, with TRBD1 matching 7 bases. The J segment lost 6 bases and the V segment lost 2 bases, leaving 7 bases of the junction unmatched. This CDR3 has 16 amino acids. The germline CDR1 and CDR2 sequences are LNHNV and YYDKDF (reference sequence). CDR3 nucleotide sequence: TGTGCCACCAGCAGATCCGTTGGGACAGCTAATTCACCCCTCCACTTT. Protein product: CATSRSVGTANSPLHF.

The chain couples TRBV5-5 to TRBJ1-6; D is ambiguous. V gave up 5 bases and J gave up 7 bases, with 22 bases separating them. This CDR3 region has 17 residues. Looked up from germline, CDR1 is SGHKS and CDR2 is YYEKEE (reference sequence). The CDR3, as DNA: TGTGCCAGCAGTTGGCGTCCCACAGAGTTCTCAAATTCACCCCTCCACTTT. This translates into CASSWRPTEFSNSPLHF.

This clone was counted a few times. J is TRBJ1-6 and V is TRBV19, with 7 nucleotides matching TRBD1. Germline values: CDR1 LNHDA, CDR2 SQIVND (reference sequence). V lost 5 bases, J lost 10 bases, and 11 bases stayed unmatched. CDR3 length: 15 residues. The CDR3 DNA follows: TGTGCCAGTAGTGGACCCCGACAGGGTTACTCACCCCTCCACTTT. Protein sequence: CASSGPRQGYSPLHF.

J is TRBJ2-3 and V is TRBV10-1; the D is unclear. The CDR3 is 15 amino acids. V gave up 5 bases and J gave up 3 bases, with 15 bases separating them. Germline lookup yields CDR1 WNHNN and CDR2 SYGVQD (reference sequence). CDR3 amino acids: CASSYSGFGTDTQYF. In DNA, the CDR3 is TGCGCCAGCAGTTACAGTGGCTTTGGGACAGATACGCAGTATTTT.

The gene calls are TRBV2 and TRBJ2-3; 11 nucleotides line up with TRBD2. J gave up 2 bases and V 8 bases, and 12 bases lay outside the gene matches. Germline-derived CDR1 and CDR2 are SNHLY and FYNNEI. This CDR3 has 17 residues. The CDR3 protein is CASASGVTSGATDTQYF. The DNA for the CDR3 is TGTGCCAGCGCCAGTGGGGTGACTAGCGGGGCCACAGATACGCAGTATTTT.